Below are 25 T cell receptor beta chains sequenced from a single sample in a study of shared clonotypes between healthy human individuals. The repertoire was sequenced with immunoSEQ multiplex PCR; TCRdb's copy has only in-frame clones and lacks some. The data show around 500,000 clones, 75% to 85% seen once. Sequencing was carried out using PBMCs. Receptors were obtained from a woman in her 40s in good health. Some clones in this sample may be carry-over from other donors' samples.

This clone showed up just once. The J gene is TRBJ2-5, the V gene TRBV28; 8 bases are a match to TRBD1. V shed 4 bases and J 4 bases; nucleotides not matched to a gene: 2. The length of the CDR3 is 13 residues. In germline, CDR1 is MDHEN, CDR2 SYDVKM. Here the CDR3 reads CASSWTGIETQYF. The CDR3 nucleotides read TGTGCCAGCAGTTGGACAGGGATAGAGACCCAGTACTTC.

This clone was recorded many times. The CDR3 DNA reads TGTGCCAGTACTCTCGGAGGTTATAGCAATCAGCCCCAGCATTTT. Amino acid sequence: CASTLGGYSNQPQHF. The J gene is TRBJ1-5, the V gene TRBV19; D gene unclear. Per the germline V gene, CDR1 is LNHDA and CDR2 is SQIVND (reference sequence). CDR3 length equals 15 residues. V was cut by 7 bases and J by 0 bases, with 13 bases left in between. The whole variable domain, filled in from reference TRBV19 and TRBJ1-5, reads DGGITQSPKYLFRKEGQNVTLSCEQNLNHDAMYWYRQDPGQGLRLIYYSQIVNDFQKGDIAEGYSVSREKKESFPLTVTSAQKNPTAFYLCASTLGGYSNQPQHFGDGTRLSIL.

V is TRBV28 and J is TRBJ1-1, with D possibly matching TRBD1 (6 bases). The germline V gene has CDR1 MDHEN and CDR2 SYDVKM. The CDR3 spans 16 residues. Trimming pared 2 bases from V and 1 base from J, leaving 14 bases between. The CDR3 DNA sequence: TGTGCCAGCAGTTTAACCGGGACACCTCCGAACACTGAAGCTTTCTTT. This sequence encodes CASSLTGTPPNTEAFF.

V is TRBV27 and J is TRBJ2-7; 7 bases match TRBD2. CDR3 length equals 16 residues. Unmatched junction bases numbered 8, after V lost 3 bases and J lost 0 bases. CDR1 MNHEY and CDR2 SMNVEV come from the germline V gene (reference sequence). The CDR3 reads CASSLSRETTSYEQYF. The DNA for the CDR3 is TGTGCCAGCAGTTTGTCGCGGGAGACGACCTCCTACGAGCAGTACTTC.

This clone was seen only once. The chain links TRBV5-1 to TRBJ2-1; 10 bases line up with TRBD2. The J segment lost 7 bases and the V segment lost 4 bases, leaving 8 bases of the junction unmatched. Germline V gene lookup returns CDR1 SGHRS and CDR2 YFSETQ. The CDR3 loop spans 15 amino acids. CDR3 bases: TGCGCCAGCAGCAGGACTAGCGGATCAAAAAATGAGCAGTTCTTC. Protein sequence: CASSRTSGSKNEQFF.

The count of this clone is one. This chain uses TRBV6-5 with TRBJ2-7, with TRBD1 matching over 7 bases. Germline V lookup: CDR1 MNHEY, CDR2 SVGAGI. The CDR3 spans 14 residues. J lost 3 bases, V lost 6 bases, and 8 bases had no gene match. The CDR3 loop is CASSLRQGIYEQYF. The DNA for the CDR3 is TGTGCCAGCAGCTTACGACAGGGTATCTACGAGCAGTACTTC.

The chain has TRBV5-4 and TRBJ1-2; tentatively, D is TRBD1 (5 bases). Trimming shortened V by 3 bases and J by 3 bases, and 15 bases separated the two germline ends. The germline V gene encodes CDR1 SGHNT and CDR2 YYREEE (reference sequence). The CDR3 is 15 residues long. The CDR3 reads CASSSDGTAHYGYTF. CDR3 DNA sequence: TGTGCCAGCAGCTCGGACGGGACTGCTCACTATGGCTACACCTTC.

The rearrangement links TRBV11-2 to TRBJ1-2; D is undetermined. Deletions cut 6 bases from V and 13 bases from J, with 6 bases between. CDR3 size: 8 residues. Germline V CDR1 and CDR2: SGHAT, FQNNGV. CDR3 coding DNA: TGTGCCAGCAGTCCAGGCACCTTC. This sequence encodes CASSPGTF.

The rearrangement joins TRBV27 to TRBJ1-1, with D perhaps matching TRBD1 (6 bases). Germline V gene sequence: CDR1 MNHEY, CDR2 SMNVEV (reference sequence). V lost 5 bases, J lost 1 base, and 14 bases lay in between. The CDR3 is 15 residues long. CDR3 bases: TGTGCCAGCAGTCAAGTGGGGGGCGAGAACACTGAAGCTTTCTTT. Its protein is CASSQVGGENTEAFF.

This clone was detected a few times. The CDR3 here is CASSSNREANYNEQFF. CDR3 nucleotide sequence: TGTGCCAGCAGTTCGAACAGGGAGGCCAATTACAATGAGCAGTTCTTC. This chain connects TRBV6-5 to TRBJ2-1, with D possibly called TRBD1 or TRBD2 (6 bases each). Trimming left V 4 bases short and J 4 bases short, with 17 bases between. The length of the CDR3 is 16 residues. Per the germline V gene, CDR1 is MNHEY and CDR2 is SVGAGI.

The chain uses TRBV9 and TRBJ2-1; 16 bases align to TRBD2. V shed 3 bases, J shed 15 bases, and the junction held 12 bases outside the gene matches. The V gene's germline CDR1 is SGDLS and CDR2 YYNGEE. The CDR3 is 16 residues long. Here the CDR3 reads CASSARPGLAGGVPFF. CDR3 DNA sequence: TGTGCCAGCAGCGCCCGTCCGGGACTAGCGGGAGGGGTTCCGTTCTTC.

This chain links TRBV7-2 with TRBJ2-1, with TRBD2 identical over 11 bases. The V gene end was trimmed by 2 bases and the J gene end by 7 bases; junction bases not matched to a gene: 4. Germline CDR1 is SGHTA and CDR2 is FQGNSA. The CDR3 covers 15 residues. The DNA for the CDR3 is TGTGCCAGCAGCTTAATCCTAGCGGGAGGTAATGAGCAGTTCTTC. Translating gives CASSLILAGGNEQFF.

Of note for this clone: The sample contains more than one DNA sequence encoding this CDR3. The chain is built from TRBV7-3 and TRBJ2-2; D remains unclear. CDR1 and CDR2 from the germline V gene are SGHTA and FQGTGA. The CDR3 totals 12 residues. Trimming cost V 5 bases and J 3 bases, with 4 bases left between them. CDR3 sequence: CASSPYTGELFF. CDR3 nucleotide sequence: TGTGCCAGCAGCCCATACACCGGGGAGCTGTTTTTT.

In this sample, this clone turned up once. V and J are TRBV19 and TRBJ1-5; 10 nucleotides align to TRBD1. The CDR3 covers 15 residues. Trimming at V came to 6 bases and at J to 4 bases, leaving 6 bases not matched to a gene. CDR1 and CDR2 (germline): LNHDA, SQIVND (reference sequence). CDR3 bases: TGTGCCAGTAGCCCGGACAGGGGGGAAAATCAGCCCCAGCATTTT. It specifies CASSPDRGENQPQHF.

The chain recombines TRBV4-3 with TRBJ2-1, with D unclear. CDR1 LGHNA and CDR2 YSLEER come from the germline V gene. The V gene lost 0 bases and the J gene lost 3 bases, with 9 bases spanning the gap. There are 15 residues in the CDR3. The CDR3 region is CASSQDVVGYNEQFF. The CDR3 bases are TGCGCCAGCAGCCAAGATGTGGTGGGCTACAATGAGCAGTTCTTC.

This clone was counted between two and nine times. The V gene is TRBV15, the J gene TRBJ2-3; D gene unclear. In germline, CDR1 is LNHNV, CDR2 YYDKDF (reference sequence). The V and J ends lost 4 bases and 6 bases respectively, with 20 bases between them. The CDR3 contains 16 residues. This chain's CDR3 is CATSNGPPELGDTQYF. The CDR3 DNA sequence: TGTGCCACCAGCAACGGACCCCCCGAGCTGGGGGATACGCAGTATTTT.

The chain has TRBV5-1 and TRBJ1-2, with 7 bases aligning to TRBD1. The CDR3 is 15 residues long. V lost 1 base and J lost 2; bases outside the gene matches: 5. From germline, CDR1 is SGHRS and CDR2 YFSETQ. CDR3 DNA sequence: TGCGCCAGCAGCTTGATTACAGGGGAAAACTATGGCTACACCTTC. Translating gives CASSLITGENYGYTF.

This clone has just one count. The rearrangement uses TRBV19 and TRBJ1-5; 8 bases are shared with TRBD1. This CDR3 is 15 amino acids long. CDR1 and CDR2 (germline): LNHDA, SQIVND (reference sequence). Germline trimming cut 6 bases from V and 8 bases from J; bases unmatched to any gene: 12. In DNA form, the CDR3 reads TGTGCCAGTAGGATACAGGGGGACGGGAGGGAGCCCCAGCATTTT. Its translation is CASRIQGDGREPQHF. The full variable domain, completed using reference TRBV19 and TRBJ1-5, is DGGITQSPKYLFRKEGQNVTLSCEQNLNHDAMYWYRQDPGQGLRLIYYSQIVNDFQKGDIAEGYSVSREKKESFPLTVTSAQKNPTAFYLCASRIQGDGREPQHFGDGTRLSIL.

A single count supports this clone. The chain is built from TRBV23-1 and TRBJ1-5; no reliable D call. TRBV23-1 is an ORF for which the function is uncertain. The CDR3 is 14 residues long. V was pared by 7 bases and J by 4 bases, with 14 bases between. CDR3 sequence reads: CASIPAEGNQPQHF. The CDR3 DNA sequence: TGCGCCAGCATCCCGGCGGAGGGAAATCAGCCCCAGCATTTT.

For the CDR3, the DNA is TGTGCCAGCACCCGGGTGCCTGAAGGGGATACGCAGTATTTT. Amino acids: CASTRVPEGDTQYF. The chain joins TRBV6-1 to TRBJ2-3; D call uncertain. There are 14 residues in the CDR3. The germline V gene encodes CDR1 MNHNS and CDR2 SASEGT. V lost 7 bases to trimming and J lost 6 bases, with 17 bases between them.

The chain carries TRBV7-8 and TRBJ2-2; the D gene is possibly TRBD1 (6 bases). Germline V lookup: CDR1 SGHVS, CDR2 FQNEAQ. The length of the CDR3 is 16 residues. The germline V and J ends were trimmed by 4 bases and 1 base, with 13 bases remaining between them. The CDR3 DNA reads TGTGCCAGCAGCTCTTCACACAGGGAGAACACCGGGGAGCTGTTTTTT. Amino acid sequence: CASSSSHRENTGELFF.

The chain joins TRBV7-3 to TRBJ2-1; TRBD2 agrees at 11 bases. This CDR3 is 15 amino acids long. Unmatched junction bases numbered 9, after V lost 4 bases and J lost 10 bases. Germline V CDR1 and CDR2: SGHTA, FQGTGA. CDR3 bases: TGTGCCAGCAGCTCCGGGACTAGCGGCTTTCCCGAGCAGTTCTTC. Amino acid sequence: CASSSGTSGFPEQFF.

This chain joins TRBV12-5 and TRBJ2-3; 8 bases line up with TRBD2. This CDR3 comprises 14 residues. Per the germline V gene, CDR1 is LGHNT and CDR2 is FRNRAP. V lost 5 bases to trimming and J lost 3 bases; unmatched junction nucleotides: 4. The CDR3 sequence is CASGPGLATDTQYF. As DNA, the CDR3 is TGTGCTAGTGGTCCAGGACTAGCAACAGATACGCAGTATTTT.

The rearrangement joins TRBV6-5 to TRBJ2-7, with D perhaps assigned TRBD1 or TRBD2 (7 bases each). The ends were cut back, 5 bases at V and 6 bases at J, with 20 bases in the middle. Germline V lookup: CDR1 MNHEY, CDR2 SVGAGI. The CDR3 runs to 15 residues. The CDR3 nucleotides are TGTGCCAGCAGTAGAAACCGACAGGGCGGGGGCGAGCAGTACTTC. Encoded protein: CASSRNRQGGGEQYF.

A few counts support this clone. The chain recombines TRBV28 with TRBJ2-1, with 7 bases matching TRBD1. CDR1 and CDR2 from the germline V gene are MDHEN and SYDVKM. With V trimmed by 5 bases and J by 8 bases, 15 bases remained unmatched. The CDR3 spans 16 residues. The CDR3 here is CASSPPQGSLGDEQFF. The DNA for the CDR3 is TGTGCCAGCAGTCCCCCACAGGGGTCCCTAGGGGATGAGCAGTTCTTC. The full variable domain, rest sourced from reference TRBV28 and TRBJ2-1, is DVKVTQSSRYLVKRTGEKVFLECVQDMDHENMFWYRQDPGLGLRLIYFSYDVKMKEKGDIPEGYSVSREKKERFSLILESASTNQTSMYLCASSPPQGSLGDEQFFGPGTRLTVL.